This TCR beta chain was profiled in a study of blood T cell repertoires in COVID-19. Background on the study: COVID-19 samples from acute and convalescent phases originated in the United States, Italy and Spain. T cells, B-cell-depleted T cells, or PBMCs supplied cDNA or gDNA.

Trimming took 5 bases from V and 5 from J, leaving 20 bases between them. The CDR3 is made up of 16 amino acids. The germline CDR1 and CDR2 sequences are SGHKS and YYEKEE (reference sequence). Authors' analysis steps: It was from reference gene primer amplification that nucleated cell counts were estimated. Sequencing used immunoSEQ multiplex PCR; TCRdb keeps in-frame clones, though not all of them. Clone size and the V and J calls come from that table; the DNA yielded D and trimming. The sample carries approximately 81,000 clones, roughly 82% recorded once. What was sequenced was peripheral blood. This receptor was taken from a human donor in a cohort sampled during active COVID-19. The chain has TRBV5-5 and TRBJ1-5; TRBD1 is a possible D gene (5 bases). The CDR3, as DNA: TGTGCCAGCAGGCCCGCCGGGGGGGGAACCGATCAGCCCCAGCATTTT. Translating it yields CASRPAGGGTDQPQHF.